The 25 T cell receptor beta chains listed next were all sequenced from one sample in a study of T cells after yellow fever vaccination. Using its own MiXCR run on the 5' RACE reads, TCRdb lists one record per CDR3 protein. Among 450,000 to 600,000 distinct CDR3 sequences listed, about 13% were seen once. This sample comprised PBMCs, obtained on the day of the yellow fever booster vaccination. These receptors all stem from a man aged 30 to 39 who received the YFV17D yellow fever vaccine.

V gene TRBV29-1 combines with J gene TRBJ2-1; 13 bases fit TRBD2. V shed 7 bases, J shed 6 bases, and the junction held 9 bases outside the gene matches. The germline V gene has CDR1 SQVTM and CDR2 ANQGSEA. The CDR3 covers 15 residues. The CDR3 here is CSAGQGLAGVNEQFF. In DNA form, the CDR3 reads TGCAGCGCCGGTCAAGGACTAGCGGGAGTCAATGAGCAGTTCTTC.

This clonotype was seen only once. The rearrangement uses TRBV6-1 and TRBJ2-7; TRBD2 matches 9 bases. Germline V lookup: CDR1 MNHNS, CDR2 SASEGT. V was pared by 3 bases and J by 0 bases, with 12 bases of the junction left unmatched. The CDR3 has 18 amino acids. The chain's CDR3 is CASSDAGGIPKSSYEQYF. The CDR3 nucleotides read TGTGCCAGCAGTGATGCGGGAGGGATCCCTAAAAGCTCCTACGAGCAGTACTTC.

This clonotype turned up a few times. J is TRBJ2-7 and V is TRBV7-8, with 9 nucleotides matching TRBD1. The CDR3 has 15 residues. CDR1 is SGHVS and CDR2 is FQNEAQ in the germline V gene. The trim removed 5 bases at V and 3 bases at J, leaving 8 bases unmatched. The CDR3 loop reads CASSRGQGSGYEQYF. CDR3 bases: TGTGCCAGCAGCCGTGGACAGGGGTCCGGCTACGAGCAGTACTTC.

This clonotype has a single count. The chain uses TRBV24-1 and TRBJ2-7; possible D gene TRBD1, 6 bases. CDR1 KGHDR and CDR2 SFDVKD come from the germline V gene. The CDR3 length is 13 residues. The V end was cut by 9 bases, the J end by 2 bases, with 13 bases between. As DNA, the CDR3 is TGTGCCACCGCTCCCCGGACAGCCTACGAGCAGTACTTC. It specifies CATAPRTAYEQYF.

The chain joins TRBV20-1 to TRBJ1-5, with 7 nucleotides matching TRBD1. CDR1 is DFQATT and CDR2 is SNEGSKA in the germline V gene (reference sequence). This CDR3 is 14 amino acids long. The ends lost 6 bases at V and 1 base at J; junction bases unmatched: 6. The CDR3 DNA sequence: TGCAGTGCGTCCCTACAGGGGAGCAATCAGCCCCAGCATTTT. This encodes CSASLQGSNQPQHF.

This clonotype came up many times. The V and J genes are TRBV24-1 and TRBJ2-5, with D maybe TRBD1 (5 bases). The ends were cut back, 9 bases at V and 7 bases at J, with 14 bases in the middle. CDR1 and CDR2 from the germline V gene are KGHDR and SFDVKD. The CDR3 runs 12 residues. The CDR3 region is CATQGDLGTQYF. CDR3 nucleotides: TGTGCCACCCAGGGTGACCTAGGGACCCAGTACTTC.

This clonotype was detected many times. The V and J genes are TRBV14 and TRBJ2-1; 11 nucleotides match TRBD2. Germline V gives CDR1 SGHDN, CDR2 FVKESK. The CDR3 is made up of 17 amino acids. V gave up 4 bases and J gave up 8 bases; unmatched junction bases: 13. CDR3 DNA sequence: TGTGCCAGCAGCCCCCACCCAACTAGCGGGAGCAGCCATGAGCAGTTCTTC. As protein: CASSPHPTSGSSHEQFF.

This chain joins TRBV20-1 and TRBJ2-7, with unresolved D. Germline V lookup: CDR1 DFQATT, CDR2 SNEGSKA (reference sequence). This CDR3 comprises 16 residues. With 7 bases removed from V and 3 bases from J, the gap between germline ends came to 25 bases. In DNA, the CDR3 is TGCAGTGTTATACTCTACCGAACACAAGGGCACTACGAGCAGTACTTC. This gives the protein CSVILYRTQGHYEQYF.

This chain links TRBV10-3 with TRBJ2-1, with D perhaps matching TRBD1 or TRBD2 (6 bases each). V lost 3 bases, J lost 10 bases, and 10 bases lay in between. Germline CDR1 and CDR2: ENHRY and SYGVKD. The CDR3 has 12 amino acids. CDR3 nucleotide sequence: TGTGCCATCAGTGATCGGGGGCCCGAGCAGTTCTTC. It yields the protein CAISDRGPEQFF.

This clonotype was observed a few times. This rearrangement joins TRBV10-3 to TRBJ1-5, with D uncertain. The CDR3 has 14 residues. Germline assignment: CDR1 ENHRY and CDR2 SYGVKD. V lost 5 bases and J lost 0, with 8 bases in between. As DNA, the CDR3 is TGTGCCATCAGTATAACAGATAGCAATCAGCCCCAGCATTTT. This sequence encodes CAISITDSNQPQHF.

V is TRBV10-2 and J is TRBJ2-3; D unclear. With 3 bases removed from V and 6 bases from J, the gap between germline ends came to 10 bases. The CDR3 covers 13 residues. CDR1 WSHSY and CDR2 SAAADI come from the germline V gene. CDR3: CASSDERWDTQYF. CDR3 sequence (DNA): TGCGCCAGCAGTGACGAACGTTGGGATACGCAGTATTTT.

This clonotype was seen many times. The chain joins TRBV6-2 or TRBV6-3 to TRBJ2-4; weak D call: TRBD2 (5 bases). The CDR3 extends over 12 amino acids. CDR1 and CDR2 (germline): MNHEY, SVGEGT. V lost 6 bases and J 9 bases, leaving 12 bases between the germline ends. CDR3 nucleotides: TGTGCCAGCAGACGGGATGGTGGCATTCAGTACTTC. Amino acid sequence: CASRRDGGIQYF.

This clonotype turned up a few times. This rearrangement joins TRBV6-1 to TRBJ2-7, with 8 bases aligning to TRBD2. Germline loops: CDR1 MNHNS, CDR2 SASEGT. The V gene end was trimmed by 5 bases and the J gene end by 4 bases; junction bases not matched to a gene: 13. The CDR3 length is 16 residues. As DNA, the CDR3 is TGTGCCAGCAGTCGCGACTATCTAGCGGGTGGTTACGAGCAGTACTTC. Residues: CASSRDYLAGGYEQYF.

This chain links TRBV29-1 with TRBJ2-5, with 11 bases fitting TRBD1. Germline V gene data show CDR1 as SQVTM and CDR2 as ANQGSEA. Losses at the gene ends were 2 bases for V and 1 base for J; bases not matched to a gene: 3. The CDR3 totals 15 residues. As DNA, the CDR3 is TGCAGCGTTGAATGGGGACAGGGGGTCCAAGAGACCCAGTACTTC. Translated: CSVEWGQGVQETQYF. Full variable domain (missing parts from reference TRBV29-1 and TRBJ2-5): SAVISQKPSRDICQRGTSLTIQCQVDSQVTMMFWYRQQPGQSLTLIATANQGSEATYESGFVIDKFPISRPNLTFSTLTVSNMSPEDSSIYLCSVEWGQGVQETQYFGPGTRLLVL.

V and J are TRBV29-1 and TRBJ2-7, with 7 bases matching TRBD2. V lost 4 bases, J lost 0 bases, and 3 bases stayed unmatched. From germline, CDR1 is SQVTM and CDR2 ANQGSEA. The CDR3 extends over 13 amino acids. The CDR3 sequence: CSVAAGFSYEQYF. The DNA for the CDR3 is TGCAGCGTTGCAGCGGGATTCTCCTACGAGCAGTACTTC.

In its sample, this clonotype was seen a few times. The genes are TRBV5-1 and TRBJ2-3; D might be TRBD1 (6 bases). V was trimmed by 4 bases and J by 6 bases, leaving 9 bases between them. The germline V gene encodes CDR1 SGHRS and CDR2 YFSETQ. This CDR3 comprises 12 residues. This CDR3 reads CASSTDRDTQYF. CDR3 sequence (DNA): TGCGCCAGCAGCACCGACAGGGATACGCAGTATTTT.

V usage is TRBV7-8 and J usage is TRBJ2-7, with 7 bases fitting TRBD2. J lost 0 bases, V lost 7 bases, and 15 bases had no gene match. The CDR3 covers 17 residues. The germline V gene has CDR1 SGHVS and CDR2 FQNEAQ. CDR3 amino acids: CASTLRGIAGSSYEQYF. Written as DNA, the CDR3 is TGTGCCAGCACCTTGAGGGGTATAGCGGGTAGCTCCTACGAGCAGTACTTC.

This clonotype was detected a few times. A read error may account for a junction end that differs from germline. The rearrangement links TRBV20-1 to TRBJ2-5, with 10 nucleotides matching TRBD2. This CDR3 has 16 residues. The germline V gene encodes CDR1 DFQATT and CDR2 SNEGSKA (reference sequence). The CDR3 nucleotides are TGCTGTGCTAGACGGCCAGCGGGAGGGAGTTGGGAGACCCAGTACTTC. It yields the protein CCARRPAGGSWETQYF.

This clonotype was counted only a few times. The chain uses TRBV18 and TRBJ2-5; TRBD1 matches at 7 bases. The germline CDR1 and CDR2 sequences are KGHSH and LQKENI. The ends lost 6 bases at V and 5 bases at J; junction bases unmatched: 9. The CDR3 extends over 14 amino acids. DNA for the CDR3: TGTGCCAGCTCTCCAGTGACAGGGCTTGAGACCCAGTACTTC. Residues: CASSPVTGLETQYF.

This clonotype was found a few times. This rearrangement joins TRBV20-1 to TRBJ1-5; D is ambiguous. Trimming left V 2 bases short and J 1 base short, with 3 bases between. This CDR3 spans 12 amino acids. CDR1 and CDR2 from the germline V gene are DFQATT and SNEGSKA (reference sequence). The CDR3 is CSARPSNQPQHF. The CDR3 bases are TGCAGTGCTAGACCGAGCAATCAGCCCCAGCATTTT.

This clonotype was picked up a small number of times. The gene calls are TRBV4-3 and TRBJ1-2; the D is unclear. V lost 0 bases, J lost 4 bases, and 12 bases lay in between. Germline loops: CDR1 LGHNA, CDR2 YSLEER. The CDR3 contains 15 residues. This CDR3 reads CASSQEFGKPYGYTF. The CDR3 region has the DNA TGCGCCAGCAGCCAAGAATTCGGGAAACCCTATGGCTACACCTTC.

V and J are TRBV6-5 and TRBJ2-7; 11 nucleotides agree with TRBD1. V shed 2 bases, J shed 6 bases, and the junction held 6 bases outside the gene matches. The germline CDR1 and CDR2 sequences are MNHEY and SVGAGI. The CDR3 is 15 amino acids. The CDR3 spells CASSYRRDRGGEQYF. The DNA of the CDR3 is TGTGCCAGCAGTTACCGCCGGGACAGGGGGGGCGAGCAGTACTTC.

V is TRBV28 and J is TRBJ2-2; D is unclear. Germline V lookup: CDR1 MDHEN, CDR2 SYDVKM. Trimming took off 6 bases at V and 7 bases at J, with 9 bases between the two ends. This CDR3 comprises 12 residues. CDR3: CASRLGGGELFF. CDR3 nucleotides: TGTGCCAGCAGATTAGGCGGCGGGGAGCTGTTTTTT.

Only a few counts were recorded for this clonotype. The chain combines TRBV29-1 with TRBJ1-3, with 7 bases lining up with TRBD1. The germline CDR1 and CDR2 sequences are SQVTM and ANQGSEA. This CDR3 is built from 14 residues. The junction had 3 bases not matched to a gene; V was cut back by 4 bases and J by 0 bases. DNA of the CDR3: TGCAGCGTTGGGGGACAGAGCTCTGGAAACACCATATATTTT. Translation: CSVGGQSSGNTIYF.

V and J are TRBV30 and TRBJ2-7, with TRBD2 matching 7 bases. CDR1 and CDR2 (germline): GTSNPN, SVGIG (reference sequence). V trimming: 5 bases; J trimming: 4 bases; junction bases outside the gene matches: 17. There are 16 residues in the CDR3. The CDR3 coding sequence is TGTGCCTGGTCCCGGGGCGGGGGTTTGACCTTTTACGAGCAGTACTTC. Protein product: CAWSRGGGLTFYEQYF.